This T cell receptor (beta chain) was found in a study of T cells in women clearing cervical HPV infection. Some clones are missing from TCRdb's copy, which holds only in-frame ones; the method was immunoSEQ multiplex PCR. With about 32,000 clones in the sample, the ten largest clones hold around 6.6%. Sequenced input: blood buffy coat. This receptor was identified in a woman between 18 and 69 years old with a cervical HPV16 infection that either progressed to CIN3+ or cleared (not recorded which).

The CDR3 spells CASSYQDRDQSPLHF. The covered CDR3 bases are TGTGCCAGCAGCTACCAAGACAGGGATCAGTCACCC. This sequence joins TRBV5-4 and TRBJ1-6, with TRBD1 matching 7 bases. Read sequence stops 3 residues before the CDR3 end, and the germline J gene provides the missing end. Germline V gene data show CDR1 as SGHNT and CDR2 as YYREEE (reference sequence). V was clipped by 3 bases and J by 10 bases; unmatched bases: 10. The length of the CDR3 is 15 residues.